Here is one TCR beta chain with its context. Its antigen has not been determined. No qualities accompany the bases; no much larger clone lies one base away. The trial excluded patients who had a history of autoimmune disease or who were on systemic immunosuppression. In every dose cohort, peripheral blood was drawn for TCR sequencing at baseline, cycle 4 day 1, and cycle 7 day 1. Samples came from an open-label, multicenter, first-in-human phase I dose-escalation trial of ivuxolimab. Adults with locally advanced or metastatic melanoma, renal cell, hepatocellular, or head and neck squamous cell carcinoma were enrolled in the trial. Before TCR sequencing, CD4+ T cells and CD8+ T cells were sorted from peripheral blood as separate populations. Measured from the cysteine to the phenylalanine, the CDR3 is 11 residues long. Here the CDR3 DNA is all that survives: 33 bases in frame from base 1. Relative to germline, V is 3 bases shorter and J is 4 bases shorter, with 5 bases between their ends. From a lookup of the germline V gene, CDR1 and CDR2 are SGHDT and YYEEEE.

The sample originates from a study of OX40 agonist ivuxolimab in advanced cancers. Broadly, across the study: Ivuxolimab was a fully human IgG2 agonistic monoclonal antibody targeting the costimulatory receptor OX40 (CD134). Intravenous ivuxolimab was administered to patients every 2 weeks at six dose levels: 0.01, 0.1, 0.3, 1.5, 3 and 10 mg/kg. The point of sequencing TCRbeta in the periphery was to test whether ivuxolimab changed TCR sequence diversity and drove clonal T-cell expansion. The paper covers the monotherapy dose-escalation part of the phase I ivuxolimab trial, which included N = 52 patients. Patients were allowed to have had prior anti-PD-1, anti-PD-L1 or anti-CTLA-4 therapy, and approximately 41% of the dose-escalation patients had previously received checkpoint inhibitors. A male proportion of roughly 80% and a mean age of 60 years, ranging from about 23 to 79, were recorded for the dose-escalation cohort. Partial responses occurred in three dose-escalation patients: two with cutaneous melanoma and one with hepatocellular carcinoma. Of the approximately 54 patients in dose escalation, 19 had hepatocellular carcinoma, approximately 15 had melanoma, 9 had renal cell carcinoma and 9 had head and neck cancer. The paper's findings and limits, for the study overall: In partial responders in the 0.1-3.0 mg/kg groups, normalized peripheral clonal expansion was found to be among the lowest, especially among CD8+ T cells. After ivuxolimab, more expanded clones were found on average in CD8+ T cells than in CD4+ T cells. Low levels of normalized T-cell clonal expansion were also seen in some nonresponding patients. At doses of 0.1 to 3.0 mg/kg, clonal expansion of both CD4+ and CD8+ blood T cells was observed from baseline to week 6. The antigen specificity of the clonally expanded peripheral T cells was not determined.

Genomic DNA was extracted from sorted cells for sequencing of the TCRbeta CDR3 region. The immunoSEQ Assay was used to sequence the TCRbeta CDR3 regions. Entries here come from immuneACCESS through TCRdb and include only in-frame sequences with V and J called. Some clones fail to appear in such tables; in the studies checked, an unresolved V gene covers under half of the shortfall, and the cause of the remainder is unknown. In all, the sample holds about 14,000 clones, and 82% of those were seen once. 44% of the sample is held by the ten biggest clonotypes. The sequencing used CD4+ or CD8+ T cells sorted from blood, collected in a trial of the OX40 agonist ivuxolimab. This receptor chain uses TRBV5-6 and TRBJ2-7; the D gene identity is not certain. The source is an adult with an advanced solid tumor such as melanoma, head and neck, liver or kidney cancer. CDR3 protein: CASSSGYEQYF. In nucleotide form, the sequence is TGTGCCAGCAGCTCTGGATACGAGCAGTACTTC.